This is a list of T cell receptor beta chains from one sample in a study of regulatory dendritic cells for organ transplantation. These receptors are not linked to any known antigen. Only in-frame clones appear in the TCRdb table, and some are missing; sequencing was by immunoSEQ multiplex PCR. The sample contains fewer than 15,000 clones, about 90% of which appear only once. The sequenced material came from naive CD8+ T cells from blood cultured with regulatory dendritic cells. Receptors were obtained from a human donor in good health. CDR3s include the opening cysteine and the closing phenylalanine or tryptophan. Fields, in order: clone size, J gene, V gene, CDR3 length, CDR3 protein. Rows may omit the clone size; those that give it use once, few, many or a size class.

.	TRBJ2-5	TRBV4-2	24	CASSHLGGPLAGESTSTSQETQYF
.	TRBJ2-3	TRBV5-4	14	CASSYRQDTDTQYF
.	TRBJ1-2	TRBV4-3	15	CASSQGGSGNYGYTF
.	TRBJ2-5	TRBV2	14	CASSPDRGQETQYF
.	TRBJ2-7	TRBV15	13	CATSREITYEQYF
.	TRBJ1-2	TRBV4-1	16	CASSRNPRGGGYGYTF
.	TRBJ2-7	TRBV19	13	CASSGTGPYEQYF
.	TRBJ2-7	TRBV7-8	12	CASTSGSYEQYF
.	TRBJ1-5	TRBV4-1	16	CASSQNGQGSNQPQHF
once	TRBJ1-1	TRBV9	15	CASSSTGTPEAEAFF
once	TRBJ2-7	TRBV27	13	CASSDRSTYEQYF
.	TRBJ1-2	TRBV20-1	11	CSARGLHGYTF
.	TRBJ1-2	TRBV11-2	17	CASSLGIERRATYGYTF
.	TRBJ2-1	TRBV27	16	CASSLESGRGYNEQFF
.	TRBJ2-7	TRBV6-5	13	CASSYFLGYEQYF
.	TRBJ2-3	TRBV13	14	CASSPGLGFDTQYF
.	TRBJ1-1	TRBV19	13	CASSIALNTEAFF
.	TRBJ2-7	TRBV9	15	CASSVEVAGAYEQYF
once	TRBJ1-2	TRBV10-3	14	CAIRGEWDIYGYTF
.	TRBJ2-5	TRBV6-6	15	CASSYSPSGAPTQYF
.	TRBJ1-4	TRBV7-2	15	CASSSPGGINEKLFF
.	TRBJ1-3	TRBV28	14	CASTFWGLGNTIYF
.	TRBJ1-3	TRBV18	13	CASSPADYNTIYF
.	TRBJ2-7	TRBV7-2	15	CASSPLGGSSYEQYF
.	TRBJ2-1	TRBV4-3	16	CASSQDRGSDYNEQFF
.	TRBJ2-7	TRBV19	13	CASSMFSSAEQYF